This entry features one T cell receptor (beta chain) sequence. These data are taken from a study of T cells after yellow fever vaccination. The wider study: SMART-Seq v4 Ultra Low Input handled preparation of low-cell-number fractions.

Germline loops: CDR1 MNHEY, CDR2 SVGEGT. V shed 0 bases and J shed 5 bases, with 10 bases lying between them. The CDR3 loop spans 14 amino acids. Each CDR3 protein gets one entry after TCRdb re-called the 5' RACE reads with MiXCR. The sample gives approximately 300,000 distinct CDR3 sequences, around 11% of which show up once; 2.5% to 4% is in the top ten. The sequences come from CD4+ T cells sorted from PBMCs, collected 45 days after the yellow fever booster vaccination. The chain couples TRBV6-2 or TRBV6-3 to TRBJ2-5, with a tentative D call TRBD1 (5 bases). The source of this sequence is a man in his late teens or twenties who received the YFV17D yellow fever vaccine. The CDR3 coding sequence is TGTGCCAGCAGTTACTCGGGGCGGCAGGAGACCCAGTACTTC. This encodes CASSYSGRQETQYF.